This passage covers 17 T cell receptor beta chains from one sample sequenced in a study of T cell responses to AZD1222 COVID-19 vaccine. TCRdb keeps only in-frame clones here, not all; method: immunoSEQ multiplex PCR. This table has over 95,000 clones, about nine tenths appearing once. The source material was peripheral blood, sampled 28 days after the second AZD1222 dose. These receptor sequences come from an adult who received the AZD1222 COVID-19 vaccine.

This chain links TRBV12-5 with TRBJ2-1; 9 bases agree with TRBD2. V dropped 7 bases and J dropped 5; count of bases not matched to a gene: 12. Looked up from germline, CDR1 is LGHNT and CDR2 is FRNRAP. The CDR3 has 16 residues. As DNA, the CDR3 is TGTGCTAGTGCTCTGAGGTGGCGGGAGGGCCACAATGAGCAGTTCTTC. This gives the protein CASALRWREGHNEQFF. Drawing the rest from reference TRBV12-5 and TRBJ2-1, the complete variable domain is DARVTQTPRHKVTEMGQEVTMRCQPILGHNTVFWYRQTMMQGLELLAYFRNRAPLDDSGMPKDRFSAEMPDATLATLKIQPSEPRDSAVYFCASALRWREGHNEQFFGPGTRLTVL.

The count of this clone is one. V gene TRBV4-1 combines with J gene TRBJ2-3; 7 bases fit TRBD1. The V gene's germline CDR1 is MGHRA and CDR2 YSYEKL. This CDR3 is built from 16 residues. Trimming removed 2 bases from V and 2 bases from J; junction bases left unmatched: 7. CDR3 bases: TGCGCCAGCAGCCAACTCTGGCAGGGGGACACAGATACGCAGTATTTT. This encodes CASSQLWQGDTDTQYF.

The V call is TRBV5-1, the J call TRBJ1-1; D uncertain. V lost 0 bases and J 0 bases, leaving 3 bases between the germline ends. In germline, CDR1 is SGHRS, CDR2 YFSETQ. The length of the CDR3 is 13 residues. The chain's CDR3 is CASSLEMNTEAFF. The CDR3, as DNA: TGCGCCAGCAGCTTGGAGATGAACACTGAAGCTTTCTTT.

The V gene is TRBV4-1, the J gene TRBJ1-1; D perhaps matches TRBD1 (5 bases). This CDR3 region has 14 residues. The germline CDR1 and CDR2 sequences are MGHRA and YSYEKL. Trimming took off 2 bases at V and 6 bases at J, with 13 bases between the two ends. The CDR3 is CASSQSRASAEAFF. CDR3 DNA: TGCGCCAGCAGCCAATCCAGGGCATCGGCTGAAGCTTTCTTT.

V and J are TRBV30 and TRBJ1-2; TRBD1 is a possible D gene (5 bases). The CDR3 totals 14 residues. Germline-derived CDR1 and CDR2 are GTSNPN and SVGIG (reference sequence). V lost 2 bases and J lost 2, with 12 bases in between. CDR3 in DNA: TGTGCCTGGAGTCGGGGGTGGGAGAACTATGGCTACACCTTC. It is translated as CAWSRGWENYGYTF.

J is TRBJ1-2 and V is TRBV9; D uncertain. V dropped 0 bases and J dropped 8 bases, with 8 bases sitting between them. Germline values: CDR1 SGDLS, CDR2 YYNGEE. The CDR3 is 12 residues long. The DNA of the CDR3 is TGTGCCAGCAGCGTAGGGAGTTTCGGCTACACCTTC. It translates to CASSVGSFGYTF. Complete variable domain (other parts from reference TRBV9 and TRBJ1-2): DSGVTQTPKHLITATGQRVTLRCSPRSGDLSVYWYQQSLDQGLQFLIQYYNGEERAKGNILERFSAQQFPDLHSELNLSSLELGDSALYFCASSVGSFGYTFGSGTRLTVV.

CDR3 loop: CASSFPRTGAEAFF. CDR3 nucleotides: TGCGCCAGCAGCTTTCCCAGGACAGGGGCTGAAGCTTTCTTT. This chain uses TRBV5-1 with TRBJ1-1; 9 bases match TRBD1. The CDR3 has 14 amino acids. Germline CDR1 is SGHRS and CDR2 is YFSETQ. With 2 bases clipped from V and 6 bases from J, the junction kept 5 bases outside the gene matches.

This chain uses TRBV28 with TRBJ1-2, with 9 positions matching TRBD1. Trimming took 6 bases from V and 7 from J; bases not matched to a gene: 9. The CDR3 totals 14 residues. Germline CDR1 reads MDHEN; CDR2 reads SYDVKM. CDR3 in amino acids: CASRLSQGAGGYTF. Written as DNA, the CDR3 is TGTGCCAGCAGACTGTCACAGGGGGCAGGTGGCTACACCTTC.

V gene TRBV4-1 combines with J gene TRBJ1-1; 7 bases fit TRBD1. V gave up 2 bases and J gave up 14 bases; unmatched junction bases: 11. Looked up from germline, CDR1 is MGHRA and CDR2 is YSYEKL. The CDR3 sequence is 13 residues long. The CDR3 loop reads CASSQTQAGDSFF. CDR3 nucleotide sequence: TGCGCCAGCAGCCAAACCCAGGCCGGGGACAGCTTCTTT.

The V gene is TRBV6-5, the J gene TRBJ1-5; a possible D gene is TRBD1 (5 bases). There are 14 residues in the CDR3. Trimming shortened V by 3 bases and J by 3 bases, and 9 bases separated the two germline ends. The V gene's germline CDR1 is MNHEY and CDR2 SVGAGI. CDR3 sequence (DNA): TGTGCCAGCAGTTATCGGGGGAACAATCAGCCCCAGCATTTT. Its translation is CASSYRGNNQPQHF.

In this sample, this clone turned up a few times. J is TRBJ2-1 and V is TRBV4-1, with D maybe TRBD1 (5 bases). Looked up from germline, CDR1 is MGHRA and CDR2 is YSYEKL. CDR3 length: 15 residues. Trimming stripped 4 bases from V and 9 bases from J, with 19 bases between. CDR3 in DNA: TGCGCCAGCAGCCGGGGCGGACCAGGGTTGGGTGAGCAGTTCTTC. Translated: CASSRGGPGLGEQFF.

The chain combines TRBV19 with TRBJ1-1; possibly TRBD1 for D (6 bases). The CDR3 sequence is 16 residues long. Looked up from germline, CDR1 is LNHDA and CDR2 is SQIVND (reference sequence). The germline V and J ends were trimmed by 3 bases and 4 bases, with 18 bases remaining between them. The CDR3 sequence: CASSIGGMRGGTEAFF. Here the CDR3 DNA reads TGTGCCAGTAGTATCGGCGGAATGAGGGGGGGCACTGAAGCTTTCTTT.

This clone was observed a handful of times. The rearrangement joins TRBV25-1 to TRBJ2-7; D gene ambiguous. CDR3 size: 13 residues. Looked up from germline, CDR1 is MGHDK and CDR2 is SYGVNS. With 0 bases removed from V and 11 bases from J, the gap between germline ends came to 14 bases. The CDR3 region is CASSEYDAAAEYF. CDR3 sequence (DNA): TGTGCCAGCAGTGAATATGATGCCGCGGCCGAGTACTTC.

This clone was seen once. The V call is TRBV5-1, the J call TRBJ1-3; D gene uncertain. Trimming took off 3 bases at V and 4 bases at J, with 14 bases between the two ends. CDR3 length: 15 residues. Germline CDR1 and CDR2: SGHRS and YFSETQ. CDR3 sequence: CASSSGRGTGNTIYF. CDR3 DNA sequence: TGCGCCAGCAGCTCTGGGCGGGGAACGGGAAACACCATATATTTT.

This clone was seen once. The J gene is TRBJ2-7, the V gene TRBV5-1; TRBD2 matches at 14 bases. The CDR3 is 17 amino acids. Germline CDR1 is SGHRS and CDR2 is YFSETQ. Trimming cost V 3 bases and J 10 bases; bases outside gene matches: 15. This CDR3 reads CASSWVVRLAGGPYQYF. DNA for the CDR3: TGCGCCAGCAGCTGGGTCGTTAGACTAGCGGGAGGGCCGTATCAGTACTTC.

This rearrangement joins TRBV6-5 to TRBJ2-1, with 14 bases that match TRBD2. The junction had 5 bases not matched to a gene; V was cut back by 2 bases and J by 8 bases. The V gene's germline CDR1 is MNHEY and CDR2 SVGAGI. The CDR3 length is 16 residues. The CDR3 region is CASSYPGLAGVYEQFF. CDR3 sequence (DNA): TGTGCCAGCAGTTACCCGGGACTAGCGGGAGTGTATGAGCAGTTCTTC.

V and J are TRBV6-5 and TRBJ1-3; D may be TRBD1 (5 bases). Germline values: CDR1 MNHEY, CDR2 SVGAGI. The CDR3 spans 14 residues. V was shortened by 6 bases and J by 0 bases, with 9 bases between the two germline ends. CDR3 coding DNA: TGTGCCAGCAGCGCAGGGATCTCTGGAAACACCATATATTTT. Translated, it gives CASSAGISGNTIYF.